This TCR beta chain appears in the sequencing data of a study of blood T cell repertoires in COVID-19. Study as a whole: The United States, Italy and Spain were the sources of the acute and convalescent COVID-19 samples. PBMCs, B-cell-depleted T cells, or T cells provided the cDNA or gDNA that made up the material.

As concerns this clone: Within the sample, other DNA sequences also encode this same CDR3.

Under the authors' procedure: It was from reference gene primer amplification that nucleated cell counts were estimated. Assay: immunoSEQ multiplex PCR; the TCRdb copy retains only in-frame clones and omits some. The V and J calls and clone size come from that table; D and trimming were worked out from the DNA. The table has 250,000 to 300,000 clones, approximately 85% seen once. The source of this sequence is a woman between 70 and 85 years old with acute or convalescent COVID-19. Sequencing was carried out using peripheral blood.

The DNA of the CDR3 is TGTGCCAGCAGCTTGCAGGGCAATCAGCCCCAGCATTTT. The encoded protein is CASSLQGNQPQHF. J is TRBJ1-5 and V is TRBV5-4; no definite D call. Germline-derived CDR1 and CDR2 are SGHNT and YYREEE (reference sequence). Trimming shortened V by 1 base and J by 2 bases, and 4 bases separated the two germline ends. The CDR3 covers 13 residues.